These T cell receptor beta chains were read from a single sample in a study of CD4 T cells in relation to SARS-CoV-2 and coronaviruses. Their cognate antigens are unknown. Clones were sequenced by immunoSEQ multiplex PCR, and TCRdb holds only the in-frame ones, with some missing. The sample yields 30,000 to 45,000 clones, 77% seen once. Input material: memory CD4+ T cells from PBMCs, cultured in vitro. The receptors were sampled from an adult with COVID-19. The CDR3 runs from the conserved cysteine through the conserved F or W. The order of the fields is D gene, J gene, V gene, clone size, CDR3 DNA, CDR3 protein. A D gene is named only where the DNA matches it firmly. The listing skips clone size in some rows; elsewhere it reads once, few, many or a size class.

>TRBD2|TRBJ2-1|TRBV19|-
TGTGCCAGTAGTCTAATACTAGCGGGAGGGCTGGGTGAGCAGTTCTTC
CASSLILAGGLGEQFF
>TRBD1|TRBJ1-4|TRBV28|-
TGTGCCAGCAGTCCGTCACAGGGGGAGACAAGTAATGAAAAACTGTTTTTT
CASSPSQGETSNEKLFF
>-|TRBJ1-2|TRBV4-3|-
TGCGCCAGCAGCCAAGATTCGCTGGGGGGGGGCTACACCTTC
CASSQDSLGGGYTF
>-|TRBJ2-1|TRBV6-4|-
TGTGCCAGCAGACCTTATAGCGGCACCTACAATGAGCAGTTCTTC
CASRPYSGTYNEQFF
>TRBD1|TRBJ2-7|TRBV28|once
TGTGCCACGAATACAGGGGGCTCCGAGCAGTACTTC
CATNTGGSEQYF
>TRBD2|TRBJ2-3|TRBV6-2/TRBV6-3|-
TGTGCCAGCAGTTACCCCTCCAAAGGACTAGCGGGTATAGATACGCAGTATTTT
CASSYPSKGLAGIDTQYF
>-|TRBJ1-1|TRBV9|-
TGTGCCAGCACCCAGGGCACTTTGAACACTGAAGCTTTCTTT
CASTQGTLNTEAFF
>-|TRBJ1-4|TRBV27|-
TGTGCCAGCAGTTTAAAGAGGGCCTATAATGAAAAACTGTTTTTT
CASSLKRAYNEKLFF
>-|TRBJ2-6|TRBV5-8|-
TGTGCCAGCAGCTTTGGTTTAACCTCTGGGGCCAACGTCCTGACTTTC
CASSFGLTSGANVLTF
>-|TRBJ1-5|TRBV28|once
TGTGCCAGCAGTTTTCAAGGGGCACCCAATCAGCCCCAGCATTTT
CASSFQGAPNQPQHF
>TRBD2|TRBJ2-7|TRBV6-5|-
TGTGCCAGCAGTTACCCGGTGGGTGGCGGGGGGACACTTGTTTTC
CASSYPVGGGGTLVF
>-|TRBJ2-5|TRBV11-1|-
TGTGCCAGCAGCTCGGGACTGAACCAAGAGACCCAGTACTTC
CASSSGLNQETQYF
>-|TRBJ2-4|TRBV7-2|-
TGTGCCAGCAGCCTCCGATGGGGACGGGACAACAAAAACATTCAGTACTTC
CASSLRWGRDNKNIQYF
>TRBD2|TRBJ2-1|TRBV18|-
TGTGCCAGCTCAACTTCTTCCGGGACTAGCGGGAGAGGTGGCAATTTCAATGAGCAGTTCTTC
CASSTSSGTSGRGGNFNEQFF
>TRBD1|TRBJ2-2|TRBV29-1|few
TGCAGCGTAGGGAGACAGGGGGCGCAGACCGGGGAGCTGTTTTTT
CSVGRQGAQTGELFF